This entry is about one TCR beta chain. The antigen it recognizes is unknown. The input lacks base qualities; no much larger clone sits a single base away. Libraries were built with the immunoSEQ multiplex PCR assay. The authors processed their data as follows. To diagnose cytomegalovirus status from the catalog of TCR beta chain sequences, a statistical classification framework was built. Held by TCRdb, this immuneACCESS table contains in-frame sequences only and omits some clones. Under half of the omission traces to an unresolved V gene where checked; the cause of the rest is unknown. Clone size and the V and J calls come from that table; the DNA yielded D and trimming. In this sample the table shows around 200,000 clones, 84% of which occur a single time. Approximately 3% of the sample rests with the top ten. The germline V gene (reference sequence) supplies CDR1 LNHNV and CDR2 YYDKDF. V ends up 0 bases short and J 6 bases short, with an unmatched junction base count of 12. The CDR3, from cysteine to phenylalanine, totals 17 residues. Just the 51-base CDR3 DNA is kept, in frame starting at base 1.

The record originates from a study of cytomegalovirus exposure and HLA in healthy donors (TCRdb year 2017). With regard to the full study: According to a later analysis, one platform produced both the 120 validation repertoires and the 700 or so repertoires of the first cohort. In addition to the first cohort of 666 subjects, a separate validation cohort of over 90 different subjects was used. The study aimed to test whether signatures of past pathogen exposure could be identified by cataloging public T cell receptors. To predict cytomegalovirus infection status, the study combined high-throughput TCR immunosequencing, statistical association of individual TCRs with disease status, and machine learning.

General study outcomes and caveats: In both the original and validation cohorts, the classifier was reported to diagnose cytomegalovirus status with high specificity and sensitivity. According to the authors, the approach could potentially be generalized to other disease states and immunological phenotypes. Across donors, most TCR sequences were observed very rarely, whereas some public TCRs were present in many individuals. In a later analysis, TCRs clustered in the first cohort were found to also tend to co-occur in the 100 to 150 validation repertoires, with roughly 93% of cluster scores above 0. A later analysis lacked HLA typing for the validation cohort, so it scored co-occurrence in that cohort across all 130 or so repertoires. A total of some 180 TCR beta chains were listed by the study as associated with cytomegalovirus. Three of the identified cytomegalovirus-associated TCR beta chains were confirmed in vitro to be specific for cytomegalovirus antigens.

Separate from the approximately 700-subject first cohort, the validation cohort of 90 to 150 subjects was the group to which the donors belonged. The origin of this receptor is a woman aged 18 to 35 in good health and CMV-seropositive. The sequence links TRBV15 to TRBJ1-1; TRBD1 aligns with 8 central bases. Input material: PBMCs. The CDR3 corresponds to CATSRDWKGQVSAEAFF. The DNA sequence is given as TGTGCCACCAGCAGAGATTGGAAGGGACAGGTCAGCGCTGAAGCTTTCTTT.